The table lists the clone carrying this TCR beta chain with a few counts. The data were obtained in a study of spatial heterogeneity in lung cancer. The V gene end was trimmed by 0 bases and the J gene end by 6 bases; junction bases not matched to a gene: 1. Germline V lookup: CDR1 WNHNN, CDR2 SYGVQD (reference sequence). The CDR3 is 15 residues long. TCRdb re-analysed the 5' RACE reads in MiXCR, keeping a single row per CDR3 protein. The repertoire has more than 7,500 distinct CDR3 sequences, 4% to 5.5% of them found once; the top ten carry about 27%. Documented time point: sample taken at primary tumor resection. Whole RNA came from tumor, nontumor lung or frozen PBMC and was sequenced without being sorted.

This chain uses TRBV10-1 with TRBJ2-1, with 11 bases lining up with TRBD1. Material: PBMCs, obtained at surgery. The TCR originated in a male donor with early-stage non-small cell lung cancer. The CDR3 sequence is CASSESGTGGNEQFF. The DNA of the CDR3 is TGCGCCAGCAGTGAGTCGGGGACAGGGGGCAATGAGCAGTTCTTC.